The entry below gives a single T cell receptor (beta chain) sequence along with its context. Its specificity is not known. This record comes from a study of beta chain features in type 1 diabetes. Broader study findings: It was among patients, rather than healthy donors, that naive, central memory and Treg TCRB repertoires appeared more similar. People with Type 1 diabetes carried modestly yet significantly shorter TCRB CDR3s in all four CD4+ subsets.

cDNA synthesis used the whole RNA isolate, giving expressed TCRB sequences. Profiled with immunoSEQ multiplex PCR; TCRdb holds only in-frame clones, not every one. The data contain about 260,000 clones, around 24% of them singletons. The sequencing input was naive CD4+ T cells from blood. This TCR was sampled from a woman aged 25 to 39 with type 1 diabetes.

For the CDR3, the DNA is TGTGCCAGCTCGCCGCGGACCACAGACGCTAGCGGGGAGCAGTTCTTC. Translation gives CASSPRTTDASGEQFF. V gene TRBV18 combines with J gene TRBJ2-1; 8 bases fit TRBD2. V shed 6 bases and J 10 bases; nucleotides not matched to a gene: 17. The CDR3 has 16 residues. The germline V gene encodes CDR1 KGHSH and CDR2 LQKENI.